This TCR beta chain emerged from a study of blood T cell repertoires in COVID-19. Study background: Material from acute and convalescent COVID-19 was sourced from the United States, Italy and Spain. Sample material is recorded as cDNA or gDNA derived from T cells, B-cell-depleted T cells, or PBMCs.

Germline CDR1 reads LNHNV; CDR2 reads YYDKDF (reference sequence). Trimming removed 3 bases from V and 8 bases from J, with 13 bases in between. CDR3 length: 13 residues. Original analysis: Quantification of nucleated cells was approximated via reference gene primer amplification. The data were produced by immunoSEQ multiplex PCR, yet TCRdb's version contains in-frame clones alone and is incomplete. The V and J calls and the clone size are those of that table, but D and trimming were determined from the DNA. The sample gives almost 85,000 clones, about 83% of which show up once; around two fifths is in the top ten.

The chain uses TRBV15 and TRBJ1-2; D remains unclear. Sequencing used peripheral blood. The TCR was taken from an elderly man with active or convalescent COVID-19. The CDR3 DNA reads TGTGCCACCAGCAGGCGACGAGGCCAGGGCTACACCTTC. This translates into CATSRRRGQGYTF.